Below are 27 T cell receptor beta chains sequenced from a single sample in a study of blood T cell repertoires in COVID-19. Only in-frame clones appear in the TCRdb table, and some are missing; sequencing was by immunoSEQ multiplex PCR. This table has fewer than 300,000 clones, about 89% appearing once. What was sequenced was peripheral blood. The receptors were sampled from a woman under 40 with COVID-19, enrolled during active disease.

For this clone: At the DNA level, this CDR3 is encoded by other sequences in the same sample as well. The chain links TRBV5-1 to TRBJ2-7, with 7 nucleotides matching TRBD2. The length of the CDR3 is 14 residues. Germline values: CDR1 SGHRS, CDR2 YFSETQ. V lost 1 base to trimming and J lost 2 bases; unmatched junction nucleotides: 3. CDR3 bases: TGCGCCAGCAGCTTGAGCGGGACGGCCTACGAGCAGTACTTC. Protein product: CASSLSGTAYEQYF. The full variable domain, with the rest looked up from reference TRBV5-1 and TRBJ2-7, is KAGVTQTPRYLIKTRGQQVTLSCSPISGHRSVSWYQQTPGQGLQFLFEYFSETQRNKGNFPGRFSGRQFSNSRSEMNVSTLELGDSALYLCASSLSGTAYEQYFGPGTRLTVT.

V and J are TRBV30 and TRBJ1-1, with 7 bases lining up with TRBD1. The V segment lost 4 bases and the J segment 4 bases; nucleotides outside the gene matches: 6. This CDR3 comprises 13 residues. Germline assignment: CDR1 GTSNPN and CDR2 SVGIG (reference sequence). CDR3 protein: CAWMDRWGTEAFF. Written as DNA, the CDR3 is TGTGCCTGGATGGACAGGTGGGGCACTGAAGCTTTCTTT. The full variable domain, in which reference TRBV30 and TRBJ1-1 provide the parts outside the CDR3, is SQTIHQWPATLVQPVGSPLSLECTVEGTSNPNLYWYRQAAGRGLQLLFYSVGIGQISSEVPQNLSASRPQDRQFILSSKKLLLSDSGFYLCAWMDRWGTEAFFGQGTRLTVV.

The chain links TRBV20-1 to TRBJ2-1; TRBD2 might be the D (5 bases). Germline V lookup: CDR1 DFQATT, CDR2 SNEGSKA (reference sequence). V lost 5 bases and J lost 10, with 9 bases in between. This CDR3 comprises 10 residues. The CDR3 coding sequence is TGCAGTGCTCCCGGAGGCGAGCAGTTCTTC. It encodes CSAPGGEQFF.

The chain uses TRBV14 and TRBJ1-2; 7 bases map to TRBD1. The CDR3 loop spans 15 amino acids. Trimming took 4 bases from V and 4 from J; bases not matched to a gene: 9. Germline V gene data show CDR1 as SGHDN and CDR2 as FVKESK. This CDR3 is CASSLRGGLSYGYTF. In DNA, the CDR3 is TGTGCCAGCAGCCTCCGAGGGGGCCTGAGCTATGGCTACACCTTC. The full variable domain, completed using reference TRBV14 and TRBJ1-2, is EAGVTQFPSHSVIEKGQTVTLRCDPISGHDNLYWYRRVMGKEIKFLLHFVKESKQDESGMPNNRFLAERTGGTYSTLKVQPAELEDSGVYFCASSLRGGLSYGYTFGSGTRLTVV.

This chain joins TRBV7-2 and TRBJ2-7; 7 nucleotides align to TRBD2. The ends lost 4 bases at V and 1 base at J; junction bases unmatched: 4. Germline CDR1 SGHTA, CDR2 FQGNSA. This CDR3 is 14 amino acids long. CDR3 in amino acids: CASSYGGSSYEQYF. The CDR3, as DNA: TGTGCCAGCAGCTACGGCGGGAGTTCCTACGAGCAGTACTTC.

On this clone itself: This sample includes further DNA sequences coding for the same CDR3. The rearrangement joins TRBV7-2 to TRBJ1-1; a possible D gene is TRBD1 (5 bases). Trimming left V 5 bases short and J 0 bases short, with 10 bases between. The germline CDR1 and CDR2 sequences are SGHTA and FQGNSA. This CDR3 region has 14 residues. CDR3 in DNA: TGTGCCAGCAGCCTCAGGGCAATGAACACTGAAGCTTTCTTT. Translation gives CASSLRAMNTEAFF. The full variable domain, completed using reference TRBV7-2 and TRBJ1-1, is GAGVSQSPSNKVTEKGKDVELRCDPISGHTALYWYRQSLGQGLEFLIYFQGNSAPDKSGLPSDRFSAERTGGSVSTLTIQRTQQEDSAVYLCASSLRAMNTEAFFGQGTRLTVV.

The chain joins TRBV11-2 to TRBJ1-2; tentative D call: TRBD1 (5 bases). CDR3 length: 12 residues. Trimming left V 5 bases short and J 8 bases short, with 12 bases between. Germline V gene sequence: CDR1 SGHAT, CDR2 FQNNGV. The chain's CDR3 is CASSPGPPGYTF. Written as DNA, the CDR3 is TGTGCCAGCAGCCCAGGGCCCCCAGGCTACACCTTC.

The V call is TRBV28, the J call TRBJ1-1; D not resolved. Germline V gives CDR1 MDHEN, CDR2 SYDVKM. This CDR3 has 13 amino acids. Trimming removed 2 bases from V and 0 bases from J, with 4 bases in between. CDR3 region: CASSLPMNTEAFF. CDR3 nucleotides: TGTGCCAGCAGTTTACCCATGAACACTGAAGCTTTCTTT.

The chain recombines TRBV25-1 with TRBJ2-3; D perhaps matches TRBD1 (6 bases). The CDR3 length is 13 residues. In germline, CDR1 is MGHDK, CDR2 SYGVNS. V was cut by 1 base and J by 9 bases, with 11 bases left in between. Written as DNA, the CDR3 is TGTGCCAGCAGTGAATCGTCAAGGGGGACGCAGTATTTT. It yields the protein CASSESSRGTQYF. Combining the CDR3 with reference TRBV25-1 and TRBJ2-3 gives the whole variable domain EADIYQTPRYLVIGTGKKITLECSQTMGHDKMYWYQQDPGMELHLIHYSYGVNSTEKGDLSSESTVSRIRTEHFPLTLESARPSHTSQYLCASSESSRGTQYFGPGTRLTVL.

V usage is TRBV5-4 and J usage is TRBJ2-1; TRBD1 might be the D (6 bases). Trimming removed 6 bases at V and 6 bases at J, with 19 bases between. The CDR3 totals 15 residues. Germline V gives CDR1 SGHNT, CDR2 YYREEE (reference sequence). CDR3 in DNA: TGTGCCAGCACCCTGGGGCAGGGGAAAATCAATGAGCAGTTCTTC. This encodes CASTLGQGKINEQFF.

The J gene is TRBJ1-5, the V gene TRBV2; D gene uncertain. The CDR3 length is 14 residues. Germline values: CDR1 SNHLY, CDR2 FYNNEI. Trimming removed 3 bases at V and 3 bases at J, with 9 bases between. CDR3 DNA sequence: TGTGCCAGCAGTGACCCCAGGTTCAATCAGCCCCAGCATTTT. It translates to CASSDPRFNQPQHF.

The V gene is TRBV10-3, the J gene TRBJ1-2; possible D gene TRBD1, 6 bases. Trimming pared 3 bases from V and 6 bases from J, leaving 8 bases between. Germline V gives CDR1 ENHRY, CDR2 SYGVKD. This CDR3 contains 12 residues. The CDR3 protein is CAISEYRDGYTF. The CDR3 DNA reads as TGTGCCATCAGTGAATACAGGGATGGCTACACCTTC.

V and J are TRBV27 and TRBJ2-3; 8 positions agree with TRBD2. The trim removed 3 bases at V and 4 bases at J, leaving 15 bases unmatched. Germline lookup yields CDR1 MNHEY and CDR2 SMNVEV (reference sequence). The length of the CDR3 is 18 residues. CDR3 residues: CASSFLGASGPRADTQYF. CDR3 DNA sequence: TGTGCCAGCAGTTTCCTTGGGGCTAGCGGGCCTCGGGCAGATACGCAGTATTTT.

The chain couples TRBV3-1 (or the pseudogene TRBV3-2) to TRBJ2-5; D gene ambiguous. From germline, CDR1 is LGHDT and CDR2 YNNKEL (reference sequence). The V end was cut by 0 bases, the J end by 5 bases, with 10 bases between. This CDR3 has 14 residues. The CDR3, as DNA: TGTGCCAGCAGCCAAGATTCGCAACGGGAGACCCAGTACTTC. Its translation is CASSQDSQRETQYF.

The CDR3, as DNA: TGTGCCAGCAGCCGACCGACAGGGGGCCACGAGACCCAGTACTTC. Amino acids: CASSRPTGGHETQYF. This chain links TRBV11-2 with TRBJ2-5; TRBD1 aligns across 10 bases. The J segment lost 5 bases and the V segment lost 5 bases, leaving 8 bases of the junction unmatched. The CDR3 totals 15 residues. Germline lookup yields CDR1 SGHAT and CDR2 FQNNGV.

This chain joins TRBV10-3 and TRBJ2-7; 7 bases agree with TRBD1. Germline trimming cut 8 bases from V and 5 bases from J; bases unmatched to any gene: 9. The CDR3 covers 13 residues. The germline V gene encodes CDR1 ENHRY and CDR2 SYGVKD. The chain's CDR3 is CAISYRGAHEQYF. The CDR3 DNA sequence: TGTGCCATCTCGTACAGGGGAGCCCACGAGCAGTACTTC.

The V gene is TRBV19, the J gene TRBJ1-5; D gene uncertain. V was clipped by 1 base and J by 2 bases, with 9 bases between them. Germline loops: CDR1 LNHDA, CDR2 SQIVND (reference sequence). The CDR3 extends over 15 amino acids. CDR3 sequence: CASSIVVGGNQPQHF. The CDR3 DNA is TGTGCCAGTAGTATAGTAGTAGGAGGCAATCAGCCCCAGCATTTT. The variable domain in full, with the rest retrieved from reference TRBV19 and TRBJ1-5, is DGGITQSPKYLFRKEGQNVTLSCEQNLNHDAMYWYRQDPGQGLRLIYYSQIVNDFQKGDIAEGYSVSREKKESFPLTVTSAQKNPTAFYLCASSIVVGGNQPQHFGDGTRLSIL.

This clone was observed a few times. The chain links TRBV19 to TRBJ2-5, with D perhaps matching TRBD1 (6 bases). With 6 bases removed from V and 6 bases from J, the gap between germline ends came to 14 bases. CDR1 is LNHDA, CDR2 SQIVND, per germline (reference sequence). The CDR3 has 13 residues. The CDR3 protein is CASRPTGSKTQYF. The CDR3 bases are TGTGCCAGTAGGCCTACAGGGTCCAAGACCCAGTACTTC.

Concerning this clone: Germline is not matched at one junction end, which may reflect a read error. The identical CDR3 is also encoded by other nucleotide sequences in the sample. The chain links TRBV27 to TRBJ1-6; 7 positions agree with TRBD1. Germline CDR1 reads MNHEY; CDR2 reads SMNVEV (reference sequence). The CDR3 is made up of 14 amino acids. The CDR3 sequence: CASRLTGDNSPLHF. The DNA of the CDR3 is TGTGCCAGCAGATTAACAGGGGATAATTCACCCCTTCACTTT.

This chain connects TRBV19 to TRBJ2-1, with 13 bases that match TRBD2. This CDR3 has 16 amino acids. Trimming took 5 bases from V and 4 from J; bases not matched to a gene: 5. The germline V gene has CDR1 LNHDA and CDR2 SQIVND (reference sequence). CDR3 DNA sequence: TGTGCCAGTAGTGTCGGACTAGCGGGAGTGTACAATGAGCAGTTCTTC. Protein product: CASSVGLAGVYNEQFF. Supplemented by reference TRBV19 and TRBJ2-1, the full variable domain reads DGGITQSPKYLFRKEGQNVTLSCEQNLNHDAMYWYRQDPGQGLRLIYYSQIVNDFQKGDIAEGYSVSREKKESFPLTVTSAQKNPTAFYLCASSVGLAGVYNEQFFGPGTRLTVL.

The chain combines TRBV7-3 with TRBJ2-1; TRBD2 matches 8 bases. Germline CDR1 is SGHTA and CDR2 is FQGTGA. The CDR3 loop spans 17 amino acids. V was pared by 5 bases and J by 5 bases, with 14 bases of the junction left unmatched. The CDR3 coding sequence is TGTGCCAGCAGCCCCATAGGGGGGGGTAGCGGGAACAATGAGCAGTTCTTC. The encoded protein is CASSPIGGGSGNNEQFF.

In DNA, the CDR3 is TGTGCCAGCAGCTTAGGGGACAGGGGGCCCGGTGAAAAACTGTTTTTT. Amino acid sequence: CASSLGDRGPGEKLFF. The chain uses TRBV7-8 and TRBJ1-4; 12 bases agree with TRBD1. Germline V lookup: CDR1 SGHVS, CDR2 FQNEAQ. The V segment lost 1 base and the J segment 7 bases; nucleotides outside the gene matches: 4. This CDR3 comprises 16 residues.

The chain combines TRBV30 with TRBJ1-2; a possible D gene is TRBD1 (5 bases). Germline CDR1 is GTSNPN and CDR2 is SVGIG (reference sequence). This CDR3 spans 14 amino acids. Trimming took off 1 base at V and 4 bases at J, with 13 bases between the two ends. The DNA of the CDR3 is TGTGCCTGGAGTGATGTCCGGGGGGGCTATGGCTACACCTTC. It is translated as CAWSDVRGGYGYTF.

The rearrangement links TRBV19 to TRBJ1-2; D is possibly TRBD1 (5 bases). Per germline, CDR1 LNHDA and CDR2 SQIVND (reference sequence). Trimming took off 3 bases at V and 2 bases at J, with 7 bases between the two ends. CDR3 length: 13 amino acids. The DNA for the CDR3 is TGTGCCAGTAGTATCGCAGGGAACTATGGCTACACCTTC. It encodes CASSIAGNYGYTF.

V usage is TRBV29-1 and J usage is TRBJ2-2, with 8 bases aligning to TRBD1. The CDR3 loop spans 14 amino acids. Germline V gives CDR1 SQVTM, CDR2 ANQGSEA. V lost 7 bases, J lost 2 bases, and 6 bases stayed unmatched. Here the CDR3 DNA reads TGCAGCGCGTTTACAGGGGGTAACACCGGGGAGCTGTTTTTT. It yields the protein CSAFTGGNTGELFF.

In this sample, this clone turned up once. The rearrangement uses TRBV11-2 and TRBJ1-2, with D possibly matching TRBD1 (6 bases). The V gene lost 0 bases and the J gene lost 2 bases, with 16 bases spanning the gap. Looked up from germline, CDR1 is SGHAT and CDR2 is FQNNGV. This CDR3 region has 17 residues. The CDR3 loop is CASSLDSRTAPNYGYTF. CDR3 DNA: TGTGCCAGCAGCTTAGATTCAAGGACAGCACCAAACTATGGCTACACCTTC.

The gene calls are TRBV19 and TRBJ2-1; D may be TRBD1 (5 bases). This CDR3 comprises 15 residues. Germline V CDR1 and CDR2: LNHDA, SQIVND (reference sequence). V lost 1 base, J lost 0 bases, and 7 bases lay in between. The CDR3 DNA is TGTGCCAGTAGTATAGGGACAAGCTCCTACAATGAGCAGTTCTTC. It translates to CASSIGTSSYNEQFF. The full variable domain, rest sourced from reference TRBV19 and TRBJ2-1, is DGGITQSPKYLFRKEGQNVTLSCEQNLNHDAMYWYRQDPGQGLRLIYYSQIVNDFQKGDIAEGYSVSREKKESFPLTVTSAQKNPTAFYLCASSIGTSSYNEQFFGPGTRLTVL.